Given below is one T cell receptor (beta chain) in context. The record originates from a study of cytomegalovirus exposure and HLA in healthy donors. The trim removed 5 bases at V and 4 bases at J, leaving 3 bases unmatched. This CDR3 contains 14 residues. Germline V gene sequence: CDR1 SGHTA, CDR2 FQGTGA. The primer mix had 60 Vbeta and 13 Jbeta primers. TCRdb keeps only in-frame clones here, not all; method: immunoSEQ multiplex PCR. In the table there are roughly 200,000 clones, roughly four fifths of which are singletons. The V and J genes are TRBV7-3 and TRBJ2-5; 11 nucleotides agree with TRBD1. The material sequenced was PBMCs. This receptor was obtained from a man between 45 and 60 years old in good health and CMV-seronegative. In DNA form, the CDR3 reads TGTGCCAGCAGCCCCGGGACAGGGGGAGAGACCCAGTACTTC. It codes for CASSPGTGGETQYF.